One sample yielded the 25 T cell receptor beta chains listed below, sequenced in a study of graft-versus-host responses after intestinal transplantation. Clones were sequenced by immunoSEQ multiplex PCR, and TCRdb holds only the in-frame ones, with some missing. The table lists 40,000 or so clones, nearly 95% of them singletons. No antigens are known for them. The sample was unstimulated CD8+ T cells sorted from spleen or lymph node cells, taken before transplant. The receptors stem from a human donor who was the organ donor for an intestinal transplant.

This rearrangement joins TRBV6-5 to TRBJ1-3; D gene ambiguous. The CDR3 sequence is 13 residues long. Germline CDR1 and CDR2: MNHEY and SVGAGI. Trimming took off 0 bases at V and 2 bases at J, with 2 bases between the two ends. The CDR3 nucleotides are TGTGCCAGCAGTTACTCAGCTGGAAACACCATATATTTT. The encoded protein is CASSYSAGNTIYF.

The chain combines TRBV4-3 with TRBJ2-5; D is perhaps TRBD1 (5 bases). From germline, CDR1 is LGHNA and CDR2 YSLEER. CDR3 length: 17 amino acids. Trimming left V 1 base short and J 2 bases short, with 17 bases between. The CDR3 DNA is TGCGCCAGCAGCCAAGTTCCCGCTGGGGCGGCTCAAGAGACCCAGTACTTC. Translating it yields CASSQVPAGAAQETQYF.

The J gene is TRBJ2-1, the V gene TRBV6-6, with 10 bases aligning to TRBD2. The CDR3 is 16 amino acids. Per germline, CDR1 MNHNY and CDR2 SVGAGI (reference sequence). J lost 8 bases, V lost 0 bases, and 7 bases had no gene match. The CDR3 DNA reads TGTGCCAGCAGTTACTCCGGAGCGGGGGGGCCACATGAGCAGTTCTTC. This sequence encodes CASSYSGAGGPHEQFF.

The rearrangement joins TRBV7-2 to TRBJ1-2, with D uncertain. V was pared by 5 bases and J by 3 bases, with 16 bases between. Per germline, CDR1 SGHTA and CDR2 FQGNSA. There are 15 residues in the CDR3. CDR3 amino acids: CASSVNSLSHYGYTF. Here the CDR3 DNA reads TGTGCCAGCAGCGTCAACAGTTTGTCCCACTATGGCTACACCTTC. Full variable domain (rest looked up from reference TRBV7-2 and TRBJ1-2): GAGVSQSPSNKVTEKGKDVELRCDPISGHTALYWYRQSLGQGLEFLIYFQGNSAPDKSGLPSDRFSAERTGGSVSTLTIQRTQQEDSAVYLCASSVNSLSHYGYTFGSGTRLTVV.

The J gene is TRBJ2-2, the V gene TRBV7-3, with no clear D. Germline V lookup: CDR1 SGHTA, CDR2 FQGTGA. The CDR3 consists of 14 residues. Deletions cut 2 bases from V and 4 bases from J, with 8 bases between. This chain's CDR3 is CASSLEGPTGELFF. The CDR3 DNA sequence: TGTGCCAGCAGCTTAGAAGGACCCACCGGGGAGCTGTTTTTT.

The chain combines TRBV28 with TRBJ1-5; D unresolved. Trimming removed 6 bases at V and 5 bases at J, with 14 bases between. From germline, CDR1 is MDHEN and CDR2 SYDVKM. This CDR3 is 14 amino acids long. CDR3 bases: TGTGCCAGCAGATACAGCGGGGAGGATCAGCCCCAGCATTTT. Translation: CASRYSGEDQPQHF.

CDR3 sequence: CASSHQAGIYEQYF. CDR3 coding DNA: TGCGCCAGCAGCCATCAGGCAGGGATCTACGAGCAGTACTTC. The gene calls are TRBV4-1 and TRBJ2-7; D might be TRBD1 (5 bases). Germline lookup yields CDR1 MGHRA and CDR2 YSYEKL. The V end lost 3 bases, the J end lost 3 bases, and 12 bases lay between the germline ends. This CDR3 is 14 amino acids long.

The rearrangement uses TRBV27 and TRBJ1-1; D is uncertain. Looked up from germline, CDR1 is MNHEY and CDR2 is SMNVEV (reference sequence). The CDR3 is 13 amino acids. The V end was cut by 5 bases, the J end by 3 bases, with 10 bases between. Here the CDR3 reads CASSPFKDTEAFF. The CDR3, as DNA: TGTGCCAGCAGTCCCTTTAAGGACACTGAAGCTTTCTTT.

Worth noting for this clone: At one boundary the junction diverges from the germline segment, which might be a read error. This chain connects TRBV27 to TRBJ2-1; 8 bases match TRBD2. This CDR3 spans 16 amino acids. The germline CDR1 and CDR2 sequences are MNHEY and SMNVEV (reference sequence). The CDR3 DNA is TGTGCCAGCAGTCTTTATTGGACTAGCTCCTCCAATGAGCAGTTCTTC. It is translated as CASSLYWTSSSNEQFF.

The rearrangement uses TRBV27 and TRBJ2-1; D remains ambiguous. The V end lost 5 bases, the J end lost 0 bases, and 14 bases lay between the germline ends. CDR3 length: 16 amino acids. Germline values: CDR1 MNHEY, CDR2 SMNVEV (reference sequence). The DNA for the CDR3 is TGTGCCAGCAGTGGCGAAGGGCCGAGCTCCTACAATGAGCAGTTCTTC. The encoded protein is CASSGEGPSSYNEQFF.

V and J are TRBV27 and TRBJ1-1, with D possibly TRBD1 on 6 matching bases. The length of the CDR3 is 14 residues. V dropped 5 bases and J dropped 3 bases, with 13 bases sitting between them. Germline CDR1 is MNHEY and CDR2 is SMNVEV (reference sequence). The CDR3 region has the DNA TGTGCCAGCAGTCCCAGGGGCCTTGACACTGAAGCTTTCTTT. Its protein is CASSPRGLDTEAFF.

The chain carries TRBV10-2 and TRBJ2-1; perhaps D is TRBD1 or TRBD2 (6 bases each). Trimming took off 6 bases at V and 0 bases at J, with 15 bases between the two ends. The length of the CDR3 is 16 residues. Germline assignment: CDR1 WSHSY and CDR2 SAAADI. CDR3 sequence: CASRSLGGPSYNEQFF. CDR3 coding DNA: TGCGCCAGCAGATCATTAGGGGGGCCCTCCTACAATGAGCAGTTCTTC.

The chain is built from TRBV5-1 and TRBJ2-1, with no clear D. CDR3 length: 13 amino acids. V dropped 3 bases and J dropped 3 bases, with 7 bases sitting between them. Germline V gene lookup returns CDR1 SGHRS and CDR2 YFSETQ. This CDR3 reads CASSWTSYNEQFF. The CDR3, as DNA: TGCGCCAGCAGCTGGACCAGCTACAATGAGCAGTTCTTC.

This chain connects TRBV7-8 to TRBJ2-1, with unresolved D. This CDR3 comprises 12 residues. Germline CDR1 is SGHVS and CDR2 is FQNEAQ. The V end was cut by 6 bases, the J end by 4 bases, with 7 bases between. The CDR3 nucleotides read TGTGCCAGCAGTCCCCGATACAATGAGCAGTTCTTC. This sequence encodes CASSPRYNEQFF.

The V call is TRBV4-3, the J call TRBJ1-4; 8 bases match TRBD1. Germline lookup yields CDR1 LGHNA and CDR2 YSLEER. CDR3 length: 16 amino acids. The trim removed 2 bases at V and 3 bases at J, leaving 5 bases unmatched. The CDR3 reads CASSQYWTGSNEKLFF. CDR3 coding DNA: TGCGCCAGCAGCCAATATTGGACAGGGTCTAATGAAAAACTGTTTTTT.

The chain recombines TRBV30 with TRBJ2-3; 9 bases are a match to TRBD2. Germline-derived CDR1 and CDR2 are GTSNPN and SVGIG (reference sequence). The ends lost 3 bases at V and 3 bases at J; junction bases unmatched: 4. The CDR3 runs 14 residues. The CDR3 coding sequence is TGTGCCTGGAGCGGGACTAGCTTTACAGATACGCAGTATTTT. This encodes CAWSGTSFTDTQYF. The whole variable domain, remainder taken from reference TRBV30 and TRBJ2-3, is SQTIHQWPATLVQPVGSPLSLECTVEGTSNPNLYWYRQAAGRGLQLLFYSVGIGQISSEVPQNLSASRPQDRQFILSSKKLLLSDSGFYLCAWSGTSFTDTQYFGPGTRLTVL.

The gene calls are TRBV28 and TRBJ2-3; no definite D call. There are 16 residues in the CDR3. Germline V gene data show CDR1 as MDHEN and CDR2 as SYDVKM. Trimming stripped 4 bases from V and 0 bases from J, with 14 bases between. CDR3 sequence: CASSSPSQPSTDTQYF. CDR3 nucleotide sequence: TGTGCCAGCAGTTCCCCCAGCCAGCCTAGCACAGATACGCAGTATTTT.

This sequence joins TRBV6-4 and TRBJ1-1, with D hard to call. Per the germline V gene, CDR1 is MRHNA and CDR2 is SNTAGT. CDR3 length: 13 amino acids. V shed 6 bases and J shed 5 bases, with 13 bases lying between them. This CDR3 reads CASRLGPGTEAFF. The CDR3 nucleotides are TGTGCCAGCAGATTGGGCCCCGGAACTGAAGCTTTCTTT.

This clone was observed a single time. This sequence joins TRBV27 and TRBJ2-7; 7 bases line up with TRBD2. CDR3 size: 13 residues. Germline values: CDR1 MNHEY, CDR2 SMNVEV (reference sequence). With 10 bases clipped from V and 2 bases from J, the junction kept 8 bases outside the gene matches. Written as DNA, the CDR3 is TGTGCCACCCATAGCGGGTTTCCCTACGAGCAGTACTTC. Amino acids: CATHSGFPYEQYF.

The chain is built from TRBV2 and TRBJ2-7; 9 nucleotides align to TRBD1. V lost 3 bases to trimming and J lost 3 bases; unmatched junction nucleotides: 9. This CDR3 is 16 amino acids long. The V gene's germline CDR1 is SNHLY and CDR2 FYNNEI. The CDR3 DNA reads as TGTGCCAGCAGTGAGGGAGACAGGGGGTGGTTCTACGAGCAGTACTTC. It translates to CASSEGDRGWFYEQYF.

The CDR3 DNA reads as TGTGCCAGCAGTCACGGCGTCGGCACTGAAGCTTTCTTT. Translation: CASSHGVGTEAFF. This chain connects TRBV6-5 to TRBJ1-1; D gene uncertain. Germline V CDR1 and CDR2: MNHEY, SVGAGI. The CDR3 totals 13 residues. The ends were cut back, 5 bases at V and 4 bases at J, with 11 bases in the middle.

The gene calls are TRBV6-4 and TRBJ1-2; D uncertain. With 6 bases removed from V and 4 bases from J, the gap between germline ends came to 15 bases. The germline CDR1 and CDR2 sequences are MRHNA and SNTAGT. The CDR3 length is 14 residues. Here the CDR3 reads CASSRDMGIYGYTF. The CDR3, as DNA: TGTGCCAGCAGCCGGGATATGGGAATCTATGGCTACACCTTC.

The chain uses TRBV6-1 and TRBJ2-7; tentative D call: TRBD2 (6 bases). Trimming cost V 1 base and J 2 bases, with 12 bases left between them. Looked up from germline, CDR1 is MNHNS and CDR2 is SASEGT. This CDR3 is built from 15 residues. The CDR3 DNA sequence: TGTGCCAGCAGTGAAGTAACAGGAGGGCCCTACGAGCAGTACTTC. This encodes CASSEVTGGPYEQYF.

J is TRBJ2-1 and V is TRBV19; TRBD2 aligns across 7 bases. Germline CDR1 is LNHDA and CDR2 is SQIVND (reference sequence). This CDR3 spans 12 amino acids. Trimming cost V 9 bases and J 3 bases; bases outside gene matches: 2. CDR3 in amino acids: CASSGGYNEQFF. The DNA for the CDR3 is TGTGCCAGCTCGGGGGGCTACAATGAGCAGTTCTTC.

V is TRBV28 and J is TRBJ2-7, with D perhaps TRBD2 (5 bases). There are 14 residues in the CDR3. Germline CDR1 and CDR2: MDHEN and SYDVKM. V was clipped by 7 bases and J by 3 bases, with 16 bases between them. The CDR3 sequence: CASTPEGQIYEQYF. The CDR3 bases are TGTGCCAGCACTCCTGAGGGCCAGATCTACGAGCAGTACTTC.